These 2 T cell receptor beta chains originate from one sample sequenced in a study of T cells in Graves' hyperthyroidism and ophthalmopathy. RNA transcripts provided the source from which TCR beta CDR3 regions were amplified. HTBI primers were employed in a first-round RT-PCR of the TCR CDR3. TCRdb re-derived calls from the multiplex PCR reads in MiXCR, one entry per CDR3 protein. Of roughly 500,000 distinct CDR3 sequences listed, over 45% were seen once; the top ten hold about 45%. What was sequenced was peripheral blood or thyroid tissue (not recorded which). These receptors all stem from an adult woman with Graves' disease, either hyperthyroidism or ophthalmopathy (not recorded which).

This clonotype occurred many times. The gene calls are TRBV4-1 and TRBJ2-5, with a weak D call TRBD1 (6 bases). The CDR3 is 15 residues long. The germline V gene has CDR1 MGHRA and CDR2 YSYEKL. Trimming took 5 bases from V and 1 from J, leaving 14 bases between them. Written as DNA, the CDR3 is TGCGCCAGCAGCGAGACAGGTACCTCCCAAGAGACCCAGTACTTC. Amino acids: CASSETGTSQETQYF.

The chain has TRBV29-1 and TRBJ1-1; TRBD1 aligns across 9 bases. Germline values: CDR1 SQVTM, CDR2 ANQGSEA. The CDR3 length is 14 residues. V lost 0 bases and J lost 10; bases outside the gene matches: 9. The CDR3 is CSVEEPPGQGGAFF. The CDR3 DNA is TGCAGCGTTGAAGAACCACCGGGACAGGGAGGAGCTTTCTTT.